This T cell receptor (beta chain) was found in a study of CD8 T cells in Susac syndrome. The CDR3 runs 12 residues. Germline CDR1 MDHEN, CDR2 SYDVKM. V was clipped by 3 bases and J by 9 bases, with 12 bases between them. Reverse transcription used roughly 0.45 to 1 ug RNA and random hexamers. TCRdb called the immunoSEQ multiplex PCR reads again in MiXCR, with one record for every CDR3 protein. This sample has 210,000 or so distinct CDR3 sequences; about 95% occur once, and the top ten carry about 0.15%. The sequence was collected from a human donor with Susac syndrome. Input material: CD4+ T cells from PBMCs. The chain links TRBV28 to TRBJ2-7, with D unclear. The CDR3 spells CASSLIGFWQYF. CDR3 coding DNA: TGTGCCAGCAGTTTGATCGGATTTTGGCAGTACTTC.